These 30 T cell receptor beta chains were sequenced from one sample in a study of blood T cells in healthy people across ages. A second PCR, run for roughly 6 to 11 cycles, used a sample-barcoded 5' primer plus a J-beta primer mix. TCRdb re-called the 5' RACE reads through MiXCR, storing one row per CDR3 protein. This table has 1.5 million to 2 million distinct CDR3 sequences, around 48% appearing once. Sequenced material: blood. All receptors derive from a woman in her thirties or forties in good health.

This clonotype was seen a single time. The rearrangement links TRBV27 to TRBJ2-3; TRBD2 matches 7 bases. The J segment lost 2 bases and the V segment lost 1 base, leaving 9 bases of the junction unmatched. The CDR3 sequence is 17 residues long. Per the germline V gene, CDR1 is MNHEY and CDR2 is SMNVEV (reference sequence). This CDR3 is CASSLFGGEGVTDTQYF. As DNA, the CDR3 is TGTGCCAGCAGTTTATTCGGAGGGGAGGGAGTCACAGATACGCAGTATTTT.

This clonotype has a handful of counts. The gene calls are TRBV20-1 and TRBJ2-1; 8 bases map to TRBD2. The CDR3 sequence is 11 residues long. After removal of 6 bases from V and 6 bases from J, the junction contained 1 base not matched to a gene. Germline V lookup: CDR1 DFQATT, CDR2 SNEGSKA (reference sequence). CDR3 in DNA: TGCAGTGCCGGGAGGGTCAATGAGCAGTTCTTC. As protein: CSAGRVNEQFF.

This clonotype was found a few times. J is TRBJ2-3 and V is TRBV5-1; D is unclear. V lost 3 bases and J lost 0, with 11 bases in between. The CDR3 runs 15 residues. Per germline, CDR1 SGHRS and CDR2 YFSETQ. This chain's CDR3 is CASSYWVGSTDTQYF. DNA for the CDR3: TGCGCCAGCAGCTATTGGGTGGGCAGCACAGATACGCAGTATTTT.

The gene calls are TRBV4-1 and TRBJ1-2, with D unresolved. In germline, CDR1 is MGHRA, CDR2 YSYEKL. This CDR3 comprises 15 residues. V lost 0 bases and J 4 bases, leaving 12 bases between the germline ends. The CDR3 DNA follows: TGCGCCAGCAGCCAAGAATATCGGTCTGGCTATGGCTACACCTTC. Its protein is CASSQEYRSGYGYTF.

Only one count was recorded for this clonotype. The chain combines TRBV3-1 with TRBJ2-4; D gene unclear. There are 12 residues in the CDR3. Trimming pared 3 bases from V and 13 bases from J, leaving 13 bases between. Per germline, CDR1 LGHDT and CDR2 YNNKEL (reference sequence). CDR3 sequence: CASSHSELEQYF. For the CDR3, the DNA is TGTGCCAGCAGCCATTCGGAGCTGGAGCAGTACTTC.

The gene calls are TRBV2 and TRBJ2-4; D remains unclear. The V gene's germline CDR1 is SNHLY and CDR2 FYNNEI. V shed 6 bases and J shed 0 bases, with 12 bases lying between them. The CDR3 consists of 15 residues. For the CDR3, the DNA is TGTGCCAGCAGCCCTAGGAGCCTAGCCAAAAACATTCAGTACTTC. Protein product: CASSPRSLAKNIQYF.

V and J are TRBV4-3 and TRBJ1-1; the D is unclear. The V end lost 0 bases, the J end lost 4 bases, and 12 bases lay between the germline ends. Germline CDR1 LGHNA, CDR2 YSLEER. The CDR3 spans 15 residues. CDR3 region: CASSQDYFSSTEAFF. CDR3 sequence (DNA): TGCGCCAGCAGCCAAGATTATTTTTCGAGCACTGAAGCTTTCTTT.

The V and J genes are TRBV12-3 or TRBV12-4 and TRBJ2-1; tentatively, D is TRBD2 (6 bases). This CDR3 is 13 amino acids long. Deletions cut 6 bases from V and 10 bases from J, with 16 bases between. The CDR3 sequence is CASSLTLAGEQFF. The DNA for the CDR3 is TGTGCCAGCAGCCTGACACTAGCAGGCGAGCAGTTCTTC.

This clonotype was counted a few times. J is TRBJ2-7 and V is TRBV20-1; D might be TRBD1 (6 bases). The CDR3 extends over 12 amino acids. Germline V gives CDR1 DFQATT, CDR2 SNEGSKA (reference sequence). The ends were cut back, 5 bases at V and 5 bases at J, with 13 bases in the middle. CDR3 nucleotides: TGCAGTGCTGAAACAGGGAGTAACGAGCAGTACTTC. Protein sequence: CSAETGSNEQYF.

This clonotype came up a few times. The chain links TRBV20-1 to TRBJ2-4; D possibly matches TRBD1 or TRBD2 (5 bases each). Germline V gene data show CDR1 as DFQATT and CDR2 as SNEGSKA (reference sequence). V lost 4 bases to trimming and J lost 5 bases, with 18 bases between them. There are 15 residues in the CDR3. Here the CDR3 reads CSATWDLEAQNIQYF. The CDR3 bases are TGCAGTGCTACCTGGGACCTAGAGGCTCAAAACATTCAGTACTTC.

This sequence joins TRBV5-6 and TRBJ1-5; 8 nucleotides align to TRBD1. This CDR3 comprises 14 residues. Trimming removed 4 bases from V and 6 bases from J; junction bases left unmatched: 6. The germline CDR1 and CDR2 sequences are SGHDT and YYEEEE. CDR3 sequence (DNA): TGTGCCAGCAGCGCGACAGGGGAAGGTCAGCCCCAGCATTTT. Its protein is CASSATGEGQPQHF.

This chain uses TRBV6-6 with TRBJ2-5; D possibly corresponds to TRBD2 (6 bases). Trimming removed 6 bases from V and 5 bases from J, with 19 bases in between. CDR3 length: 15 residues. CDR1 MNHNY and CDR2 SVGAGI come from the germline V gene (reference sequence). This CDR3 reads CASSRGKGLKETQYF. CDR3 coding DNA: TGTGCCAGCAGCCGGGGGAAAGGGTTGAAGGAGACCCAGTACTTC.

Note on this clonotype: An end of the junction does not agree with germline; a read error may underlie this. The chain recombines TRBV28 with TRBJ2-5; TRBD1 matches at 10 bases. Matching the DNA end better, TRBJ2-7 makes the J call doubtful. In germline, CDR1 is MDHEN, CDR2 SYDVKM. This CDR3 is built from 15 residues. In DNA form, the CDR3 reads TGTGCCAGCAGCCCCGGGACAGGGGTCTCCCACGAGCAGTACTTC. Its translation: CASSPGTGVSHEQYF.

CDR3 region: CASSYSTAGTGGLKTQYF. CDR3 sequence (DNA): TGTGCCAGCAGTTACTCGACGGCGGGGACAGGGGGTTTGAAGACCCAGTACTTC. The chain links TRBV6-2 or TRBV6-3 to TRBJ2-5; 11 bases line up with TRBD1. The CDR3 covers 18 residues. CDR1 and CDR2 (germline): MNHEY, SVGEGT. Germline trimming cut 0 bases from V and 6 bases from J; bases unmatched to any gene: 12.

The chain has TRBV24-1 and TRBJ1-2, with TRBD1 matching over 7 bases. This CDR3 is built from 17 residues. With 0 bases clipped from V and 3 bases from J, the junction kept 9 bases outside the gene matches. Germline V gives CDR1 KGHDR, CDR2 SFDVKD. The CDR3 DNA reads TGTGCCACCAGTGATTTGACGACAGGGAGGGCAGACTATGGCTACACCTTC. Encoded protein: CATSDLTTGRADYGYTF.

For this clonotype: At one of its ends the junction is not consistent with the germline gene, which may arise from a read error. V gene TRBV5-1 combines with J gene TRBJ2-7; D perhaps matches TRBD1 (5 bases). This CDR3 region has 12 residues. In germline, CDR1 is SGHRS, CDR2 YFSETQ. This CDR3 is CASSRTIHEQYF. DNA for the CDR3: TGTGCCAGCAGCCGGACAATCCACGAGCAGTACTTC.

The gene calls are TRBV6-6 and TRBJ1-2; 7 nucleotides agree with TRBD1. The germline V gene has CDR1 MNHNY and CDR2 SVGAGI (reference sequence). The trim removed 6 bases at V and 4 bases at J, leaving 11 bases unmatched. This CDR3 is built from 15 residues. The CDR3 DNA reads as TGTGCCAGCAGCCGAACCGACAGGGAAGGCTATGGCTACACCTTC. Its protein product is CASSRTDREGYGYTF.

The V call is TRBV27, the J call TRBJ2-7; TRBD2 aligns across 7 bases. CDR3 size: 15 residues. Trimming at V came to 7 bases and at J to 2 bases, leaving 11 bases not matched to a gene. Germline V gives CDR1 MNHEY, CDR2 SMNVEV (reference sequence). The CDR3 DNA sequence: TGTGCCAGCATGGTCCCGGCTAGCGGAACCTACGAGCAGTACTTC. Residues: CASMVPASGTYEQYF.

The chain has TRBV7-2 and TRBJ1-2, with D possibly matching TRBD1 (5 bases). Trimming shortened V by 3 bases and J by 3 bases, and 11 bases separated the two germline ends. CDR1 and CDR2 (germline): SGHTA, FQGNSA. CDR3 length: 14 residues. The DNA of the CDR3 is TGTGCCAGCAGCTTCTCTGCAGGGTACTATGGCTACACCTTC. This encodes CASSFSAGYYGYTF.

V is TRBV20-1 and J is TRBJ1-2; D not certain. The CDR3 is 13 amino acids. Looked up from germline, CDR1 is DFQATT and CDR2 is SNEGSKA (reference sequence). Deletions cut 0 bases from V and 7 bases from J, with 12 bases between. CDR3: CSARDPVIFGYTF. CDR3 nucleotide sequence: TGCAGTGCTAGAGATCCGGTGATTTTTGGCTACACCTTC.

The chain employs TRBV5-1 and TRBJ2-7, with 9 nucleotides matching TRBD1. The V segment lost 4 bases and the J segment 5 bases; nucleotides outside the gene matches: 7. The V gene's germline CDR1 is SGHRS and CDR2 YFSETQ. The CDR3 sequence is 14 residues long. CDR3 nucleotides: TGCGCCAGCAGCCCGGGGACAGGGATAGACGAGCAGTACTTC. As protein: CASSPGTGIDEQYF. Supplemented by reference TRBV5-1 and TRBJ2-7, the full variable domain reads KAGVTQTPRYLIKTRGQQVTLSCSPISGHRSVSWYQQTPGQGLQFLFEYFSETQRNKGNFPGRFSGRQFSNSRSEMNVSTLELGDSALYLCASSPGTGIDEQYFGPGTRLTVT.

The sample holds many counts of this clonotype. The chain employs TRBV5-1 and TRBJ2-1; D is possibly TRBD1 (5 bases). Germline V gene sequence: CDR1 SGHRS, CDR2 YFSETQ. The CDR3 is made up of 12 amino acids. V dropped 0 bases and J dropped 15 bases, with 13 bases sitting between them. The CDR3, as DNA: TGCGCCAGCAGCTTGGCAGGCAGGGATCCGTTCTTC. It codes for CASSLAGRDPFF.

This clonotype was counted only a few times. The chain employs TRBV7-2 and TRBJ1-4, with TRBD1 identical over 7 bases. The germline gives CDR1 SGHTA, CDR2 FQGNSA. This CDR3 has 15 residues. V lost 1 base and J lost 4; bases outside the gene matches: 3. The CDR3 spells CASSLGPGGNEKLFF. The DNA of the CDR3 is TGTGCCAGCAGCTTAGGCCCAGGGGGTAATGAAAAACTGTTTTTT.

This clonotype was seen more than once but under ten times. The chain joins TRBV29-1 to TRBJ2-1; TRBD2 is a possible D gene (5 bases). The CDR3 runs 11 residues. Trimming took 5 bases from V and 9 from J, leaving 11 bases between them. CDR1 is SQVTM, CDR2 ANQGSEA, per germline. In DNA form, the CDR3 reads TGCAGCGTTCCGGGGAGTACTGAGCAGTTCTTC. Translating gives CSVPGSTEQFF.

The chain recombines TRBV6-2 or TRBV6-3 with TRBJ2-1, with D possibly matching TRBD1 (6 bases). Trimming left V 7 bases short and J 0 bases short, with 13 bases between. Germline V gene data show CDR1 as MNHEY and CDR2 as SVGEGT. CDR3 length: 15 residues. The CDR3 DNA follows: TGTGCCAGCAAAGAAACAGGGAGCTCCTACAATGAGCAGTTCTTC. Its translation is CASKETGSSYNEQFF.

This clonotype has just a few counts. This rearrangement joins TRBV5-1 to TRBJ2-3, with a weak D call TRBD2 (5 bases). Deletions cut 4 bases from V and 0 bases from J, with 15 bases between. Germline V gives CDR1 SGHRS, CDR2 YFSETQ. The CDR3 has 16 amino acids. In nucleotides, the CDR3 is TGCGCCAGCAGCCCCCCTCGGGGTGGAAGCACAGATACGCAGTATTTT. Residues: CASSPPRGGSTDTQYF.

This clonotype turned up a few times. The chain recombines TRBV27 with TRBJ1-2, with unresolved D. V gave up 5 bases and J gave up 4 bases, with 17 bases separating them. The length of the CDR3 is 15 residues. Germline V gene lookup returns CDR1 MNHEY and CDR2 SMNVEV (reference sequence). CDR3 protein: CASSPGGRPIYGYTF. In DNA, the CDR3 is TGTGCCAGCAGTCCCGGCGGTCGGCCCATCTATGGCTACACCTTC.

V gene TRBV12-5 combines with J gene TRBJ2-3; D is perhaps TRBD2 (7 bases). The ends were cut back, 2 bases at V and 6 bases at J, with 18 bases in the middle. This CDR3 has 16 residues. The V gene's germline CDR1 is LGHNT and CDR2 FRNRAP. CDR3 sequence reads: CASGLNAGAYLDTQYF. Here the CDR3 DNA reads TGTGCTAGTGGTTTGAACGCGGGGGCCTACCTGGATACGCAGTATTTT.

The chain couples TRBV15 to TRBJ2-3; the D gene is possibly TRBD1 (6 bases). The V gene lost 7 bases and the J gene lost 3 bases, with 11 bases spanning the gap. This CDR3 contains 13 residues. CDR1 LNHNV and CDR2 YYDKDF come from the germline V gene (reference sequence). In DNA form, the CDR3 reads TGTGCCACCACTCAAAGGGGGACAGATACGCAGTATTTT. The encoded protein is CATTQRGTDTQYF. Based on the CDR3 plus reference TRBV15 and TRBJ2-3, the full variable domain is DAMVIQNPRYQVTQFGKPVTLSCSQTLNHNVMYWYQQKSSQAPKLLFHYYDKDFNNEADTPDNFQSRRPNTSFCFLDIRSPGLGDTAMYLCATTQRGTDTQYFGPGTRLTVL.

This chain joins TRBV5-6 and TRBJ1-2, with D unresolved. V lost 0 bases, J lost 2 bases, and 11 bases lay in between. The CDR3 extends over 15 amino acids. The germline V gene has CDR1 SGHDT and CDR2 YYEEEE. The CDR3 spells CASSLVAGPNYGYTF. CDR3 coding DNA: TGTGCCAGCAGCTTGGTTGCTGGGCCCAACTATGGCTACACCTTC. The full variable domain, rest sourced from reference TRBV5-6 and TRBJ1-2, is DAGVTQSPTHLIKTRGQQVTLRCSPKSGHDTVSWYQQALGQGPQFIFQYYEEEERQRGNFPDRFSGHQFPNYSSELNVNALLLGDSALYLCASSLVAGPNYGYTFGSGTRLTVV.